The entry that follows covers one TCR beta chain sequence. Its antigen has not been determined. Per-base qualities were not stored, and no clone one base away is much larger. Every donor was a healthy Caucasian. The twin cohort consisted of three pairs of female monozygotic twins, all aged roughly 18 to 30 years. Peripheral blood mononuclear cells were used as the source from which RNA for TCR libraries was isolated. This specimen comes from a study of identical twins listed by TCRdb under 2016. General notes on the study: To test whether fetal clonotypes persist, the study used deep sequencing on TCR alpha and beta repertoires from monozygotic twins, unrelated adults of various ages, and cord blood. To rule out contamination, replicate twin experiments were performed at different times with different library preparation protocols.

Measured from the cysteine to the phenylalanine, the CDR3 is 13 residues long. Of the read, only the CDR3 DNA is kept; its 39 bases are in frame from base 1. V and J are truncated by 3 bases and 5 bases respectively, leaving an intervening sequence of 10 bases. Via the germline V gene, CDR1 is SGHTA and CDR2 FQGNSA. Receptors were amplified or captured by 5' RACE. The sample was run on an Illumina HiSeq 2000. Template switching introduced a universal primer binding site; the final cDNA contained a unique molecular identifier, enabling accurate counting of TCR cDNA molecules. Specific primers in the conserved constant-segment region were used to synthesize first-strand cDNA for TCR alpha and beta chains. To control for contamination, each cDNA library was double barcoded with a SMART-Mk sample barcode plus Illumina barcodes. Two successive PCR steps introduced TruSeq adapter sequences along with Illumina sample barcodes. TCR alpha and beta cDNA libraries were sequenced on the Illumina HiSeq platform with custom primers. From the authors' description of their analysis: MiGEC was used to process raw reads and extract unique molecular identifiers, and MiXCR was used to find CDR3 positions. Recombination models were inferred per individual with the repgenHMM and IGoR tools using an EM algorithm. Shared clonotypes were analyzed with the tcR package in R, and sharing was normalized by the product of cloneset sizes. To study raw recombination without the effects of thymic and clonal selection, out-of-frame nonproductive sequences were analyzed. TCRdb itself trimmed the public reads at Q25 with fastp, ran MiXCR and retained productive beta chains. A single entry per CDR3 protein holds the most common genes and DNA from its merged rows. The V and J calls were determined by TCRdb, not by the authors. The sample records roughly 750,000 distinct CDR3 sequences, 20% to 25% of which are singletons. The ten largest clones take up 4% to 5.5% of the sample.

General findings and caveats noted by the study authors: Out-of-frame TCR alpha sequences shared between twins showed an excess of low generation-probability sequences compared with coincidental sharing between unrelated individuals. In monozygotic twins, out-of-frame TCR alpha sharing was systematically underestimated by recombination models, although the models agreed with sharing between unrelated individuals. Because the same donors could not be followed over many years, the conclusions depended on cross-sectional statistical analysis. Abundant cord blood beta clonotypes had fewer insertions, young adult naive repertoires showed a similar but weaker trend, and memory repertoires showed no such trend. Invariant T cells such as MAIT and iNKT could partly confound zero-insertion analyses, though diverse VJ usage argued against this for most clonotypes. In beta out-of-frame sequences, excess twin sharing was weaker, because having fewer shared sequences lowered the signal-to-noise ratio.

The sample was also linked to a second study, of T cells expressing NK-cell markers. In that second paper, the authors write: TCR beta-chain repertoires were profiled in sorted CD3+CD56+NKG2C+, CD3+CD56+NKG2C- and CD3+CD56-NKG2C+ T-cell subsets from fewer than 10 donors. Among the eight sequenced donors, seven were HCMV-seropositive and one was HCMV-seronegative. In several experiments an anti-gammadeltaTCR antibody was added to restrict sorting to alphabetaTCR-expressing T cells. In a handful of donors, the dominant CD3+CD56+NKG2C+ clonotypes were found to rank among the top 10 CD8+ clonotypes and to make up about 1.0-7.0% of CD8+ T cells. Those dominant clonotypes were again the most abundant among CD3+CD56-NKG2C+ cells in a handful of donors, at roughly 25-60.1%. Whether the expanded NKG2C-expressing T cell clones were specific for HCMV antigens remained unclear. Randomly selected healthy volunteers, three men and five women, were used as the eight sequenced donors. HCMV-specific IgG was detected in serum with a commercial ELISA kit to determine HCMV serostatus. Bulk peripheral blood T-cell repertoires were additionally sequenced from unsorted PBMC for over five donors. MIGEC handled demultiplexing of the reads and grouping by UMI, while MiTCR was used to assemble and quantify clonotypes. To exclude erroneous sequences, only TCR cDNA sequences supported by at least two reads were retained. The tcR package was used for downstream repertoire analysis, and clonotypes were matched between fractions using CDR3 nucleotide sequence together with V segment. VDJmatch was used to annotate antigen specificity against VDJdb, with one amino acid substitution in CDR3 permitted.

The receptor was derived from a woman younger than 35 in good health. The chain is assembled from TRBV7-2 and TRBJ2-5; a tentative D match to TRBD2 spans 6 bases. The sample consisted of PBMCs. The CDR3: CASSFGTLETQYF. The bases read TGTGCCAGCAGCTTCGGGACTCTGGAGACCCAGTACTTC.